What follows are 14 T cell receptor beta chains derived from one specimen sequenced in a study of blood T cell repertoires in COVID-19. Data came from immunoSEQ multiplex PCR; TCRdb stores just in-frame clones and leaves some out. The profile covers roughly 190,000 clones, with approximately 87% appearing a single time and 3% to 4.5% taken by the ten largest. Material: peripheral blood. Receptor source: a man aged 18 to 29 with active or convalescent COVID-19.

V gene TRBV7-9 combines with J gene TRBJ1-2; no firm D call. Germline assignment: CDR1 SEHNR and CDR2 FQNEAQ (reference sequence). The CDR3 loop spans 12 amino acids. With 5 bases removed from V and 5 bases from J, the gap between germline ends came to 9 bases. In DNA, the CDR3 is TGTGCCAGCAGCCCTACGAATTATGGCTACACCTTC. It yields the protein CASSPTNYGYTF.

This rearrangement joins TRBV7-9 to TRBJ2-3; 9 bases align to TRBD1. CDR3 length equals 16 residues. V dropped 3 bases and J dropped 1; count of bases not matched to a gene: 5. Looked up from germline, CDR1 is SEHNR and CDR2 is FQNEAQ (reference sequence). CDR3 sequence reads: CASSFLDRGGTDTQYF. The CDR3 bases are TGTGCCAGCAGCTTCTTGGACAGGGGCGGCACAGATACGCAGTATTTT.

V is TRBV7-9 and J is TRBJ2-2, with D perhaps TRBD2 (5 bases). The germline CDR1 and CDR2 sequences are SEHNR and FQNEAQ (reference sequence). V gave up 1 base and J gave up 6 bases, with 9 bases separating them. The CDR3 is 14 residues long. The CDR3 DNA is TGTGCCAGCAGCTTAGGTCTAGCAGCCGGGGAGCTGTTTTTT. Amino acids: CASSLGLAAGELFF.

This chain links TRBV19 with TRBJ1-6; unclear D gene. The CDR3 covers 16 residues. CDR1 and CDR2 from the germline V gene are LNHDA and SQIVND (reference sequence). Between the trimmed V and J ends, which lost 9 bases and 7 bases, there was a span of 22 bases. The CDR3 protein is CASRSRPGEENSPLHF. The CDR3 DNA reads TGTGCCAGCCGCAGTAGACCCGGGGAGGAAAATTCACCCCTCCACTTT.

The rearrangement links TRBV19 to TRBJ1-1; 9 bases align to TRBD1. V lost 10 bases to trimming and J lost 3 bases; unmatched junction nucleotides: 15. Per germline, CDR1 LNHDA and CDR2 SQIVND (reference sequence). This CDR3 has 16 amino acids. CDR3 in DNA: TGTGCCATCCATATCGCCGGGACAGGGTCACACACTGAAGCTTTCTTT. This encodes CAIHIAGTGSHTEAFF.

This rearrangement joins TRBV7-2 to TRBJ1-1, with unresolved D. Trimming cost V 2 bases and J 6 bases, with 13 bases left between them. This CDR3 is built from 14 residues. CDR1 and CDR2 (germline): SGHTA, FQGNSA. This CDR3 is CASSLNFAYSEAFF. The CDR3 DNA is TGTGCCAGCAGCTTAAATTTCGCGTACTCTGAAGCTTTCTTT.

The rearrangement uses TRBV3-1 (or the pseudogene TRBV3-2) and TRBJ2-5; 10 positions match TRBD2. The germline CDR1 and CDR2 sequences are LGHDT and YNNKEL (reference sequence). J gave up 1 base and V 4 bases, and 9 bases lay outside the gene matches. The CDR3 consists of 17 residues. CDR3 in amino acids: CASSRDASGGLQETQYF. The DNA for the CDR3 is TGTGCCAGCAGCCGGGACGCTAGCGGGGGTCTCCAAGAGACCCAGTACTTC.

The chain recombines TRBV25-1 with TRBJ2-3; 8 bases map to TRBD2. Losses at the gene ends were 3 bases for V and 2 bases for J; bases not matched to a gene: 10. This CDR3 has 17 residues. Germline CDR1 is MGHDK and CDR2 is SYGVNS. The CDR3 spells CASSEEAPGLVTDTQYF. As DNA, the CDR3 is TGTGCCAGCAGTGAGGAGGCTCCGGGACTAGTCACAGATACGCAGTATTTT.

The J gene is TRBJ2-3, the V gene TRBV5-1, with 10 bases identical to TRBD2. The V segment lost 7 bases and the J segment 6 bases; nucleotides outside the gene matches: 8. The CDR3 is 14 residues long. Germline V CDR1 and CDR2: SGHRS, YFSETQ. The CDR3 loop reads CASRLAGWTDTQYF. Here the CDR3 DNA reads TGCGCCAGCCGACTAGCGGGTTGGACCGATACGCAGTATTTT. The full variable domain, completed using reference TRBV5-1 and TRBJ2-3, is KAGVTQTPRYLIKTRGQQVTLSCSPISGHRSVSWYQQTPGQGLQFLFEYFSETQRNKGNFPGRFSGRQFSNSRSEMNVSTLELGDSALYLCASRLAGWTDTQYFGPGTRLTVL.

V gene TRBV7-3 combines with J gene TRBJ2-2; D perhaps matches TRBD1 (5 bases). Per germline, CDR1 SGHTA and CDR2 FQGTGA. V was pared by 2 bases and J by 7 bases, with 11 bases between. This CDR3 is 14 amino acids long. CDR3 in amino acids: CASSLLRGHGELFF. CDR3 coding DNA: TGTGCCAGCAGCTTACTTAGGGGCCACGGGGAGCTGTTTTTT.

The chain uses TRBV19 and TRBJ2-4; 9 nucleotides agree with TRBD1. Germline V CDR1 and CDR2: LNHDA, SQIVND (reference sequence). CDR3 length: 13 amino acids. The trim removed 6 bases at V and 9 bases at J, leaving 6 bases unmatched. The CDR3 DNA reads TGTGCCAGTAGGGGGGACAGGGATAGCATTCAGTACTTC. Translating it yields CASRGDRDSIQYF.

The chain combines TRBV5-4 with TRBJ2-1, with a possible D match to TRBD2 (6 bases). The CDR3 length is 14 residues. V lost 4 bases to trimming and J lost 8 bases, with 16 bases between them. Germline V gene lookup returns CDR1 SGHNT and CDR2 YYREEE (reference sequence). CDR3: CASSILGGVDEQFF. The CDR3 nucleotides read TGTGCCAGCAGCATCCTAGGAGGGGTCGATGAGCAGTTCTTC.

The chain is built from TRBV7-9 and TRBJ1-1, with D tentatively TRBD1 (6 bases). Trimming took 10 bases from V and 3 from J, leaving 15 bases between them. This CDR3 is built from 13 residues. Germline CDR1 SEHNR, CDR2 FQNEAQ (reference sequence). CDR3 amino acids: CATNRDVDTEAFF. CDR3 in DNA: TGTGCCACGAACAGGGATGTGGACACTGAAGCTTTCTTT.

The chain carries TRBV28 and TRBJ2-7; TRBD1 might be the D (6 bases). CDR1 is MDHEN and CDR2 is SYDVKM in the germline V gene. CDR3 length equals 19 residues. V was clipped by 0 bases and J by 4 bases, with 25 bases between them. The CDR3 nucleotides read TGTGCCAGCAGTTTATGGGCTGGGGGCGACCCAAGCCTAAGATACGAGCAGTACGTC. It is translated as CASSLWAGGDPSLRYEQYV.